These 23 T cell receptor beta chains originate from one sample sequenced in a study of blood T cell repertoires in COVID-19. Assay used: immunoSEQ multiplex PCR; TCRdb lists only in-frame clones, some missing. The sample has 200,000 to 250,000 clones, roughly 86% seen once; the top ten hold roughly 3%. Sequenced material: peripheral blood. These receptors were collected from a man aged 55-75 years with acute or convalescent COVID-19.

This chain links TRBV6-2 or TRBV6-3 with TRBJ2-1; 8 bases map to TRBD2. The germline V gene encodes CDR1 MNHEY and CDR2 SVGEGT. The ends lost 2 bases at V and 6 bases at J; junction bases unmatched: 12. CDR3 length: 17 residues. The CDR3 DNA sequence: TGTGCCAGCAGTTACCCCCCCCGGGGGGGCCGGAGCAATGAGCAGTTCTTC. It translates to CASSYPPRGGRSNEQFF.

This clone was found a few times. V gene TRBV6-5 combines with J gene TRBJ1-3; TRBD1 matches 9 bases. CDR3 length: 15 residues. Trimming removed 9 bases from V and 0 bases from J; junction bases left unmatched: 6. Germline V lookup: CDR1 MNHEY, CDR2 SVGAGI. The CDR3 DNA reads as TGTGCCAGTGGACAGGGGCCGAACTCTGGAAACACCATATATTTT. It translates to CASGQGPNSGNTIYF.

The table lists this clone with many counts. The rearrangement uses TRBV30 and TRBJ2-3; 16 bases are shared with TRBD2. The CDR3 is made up of 16 amino acids. V lost 2 bases, J lost 7 bases, and 6 bases stayed unmatched. CDR1 is GTSNPN, CDR2 SVGIG, per germline (reference sequence). The CDR3 is CAWSHGTSGGGHTQYF. CDR3 in DNA: TGTGCCTGGAGTCATGGGACTAGCGGGGGGGGGCATACGCAGTATTTT.

The chain is built from TRBV9 and TRBJ2-7; 11 nucleotides agree with TRBD1. The junction had 3 bases not matched to a gene; V was cut back by 0 bases and J by 4 bases. The germline CDR1 and CDR2 sequences are SGDLS and YYNGEE. The CDR3 totals 15 residues. This CDR3 is CASSVGTGGGYEQYF. In nucleotides, the CDR3 is TGTGCCAGCAGCGTAGGGACAGGGGGCGGTTACGAGCAGTACTTC.

Worth noting for this clone: The sample carries other DNA sequences with the same CDR3. The gene calls are TRBV6-5 and TRBJ2-1; 14 positions agree with TRBD2. The length of the CDR3 is 15 residues. Germline V lookup: CDR1 MNHEY, CDR2 SVGAGI. V shed 2 bases, J shed 7 bases, and the junction held 1 base outside the gene matches. CDR3 in amino acids: CASSYGTSGGNEQFF. CDR3 in DNA: TGTGCCAGCAGTTACGGGACTAGCGGGGGTAATGAGCAGTTCTTC.

The chain links TRBV7-2 to TRBJ1-1, with 11 bases fitting TRBD1. The CDR3 sequence is 15 residues long. V lost 5 bases, J lost 5 bases, and 7 bases stayed unmatched. Germline CDR1 is SGHTA and CDR2 is FQGNSA. The CDR3 loop reads CASSRSGTGGTEAFF. The CDR3, as DNA: TGTGCCAGCAGCAGATCCGGGACAGGGGGGACTGAAGCTTTCTTT.

This clone was observed a handful of times. The chain has TRBV28 and TRBJ1-4, with 7 bases aligning to TRBD1. CDR1 MDHEN and CDR2 SYDVKM come from the germline V gene. The junction had 5 bases not matched to a gene; V was cut back by 6 bases and J by 4 bases. The CDR3 extends over 14 amino acids. The CDR3 is CASRAGGINEKLFF. CDR3 bases: TGTGCCAGCAGGGCAGGGGGAATTAATGAAAAACTGTTTTTT.

The CDR3 here is CASSLVPSSGVADTQYF. CDR3 sequence (DNA): TGTGCCAGCAGCTTAGTTCCCTCTAGCGGGGTCGCAGATACGCAGTATTTT. The chain uses TRBV7-8 and TRBJ2-3; 9 bases are shared with TRBD2. The CDR3 sequence is 17 residues long. Germline V gives CDR1 SGHVS, CDR2 FQNEAQ. With V trimmed by 1 base and J by 4 bases, 9 bases remained unmatched.

This clone was seen more than once but under ten times. The V gene is TRBV25-1, the J gene TRBJ1-6; unclear D gene. V was pared by 5 bases and J by 1 base, with 6 bases between. The CDR3 consists of 14 residues. The V gene's germline CDR1 is MGHDK and CDR2 SYGVNS. The CDR3 DNA follows: TGTGCCAGCAGTTCAGATTCCTATAATTCACCCCTCCACTTT. Translation gives CASSSDSYNSPLHF.

CDR3 coding DNA: TGTGCCAGCAGCAACAGGGGCACAGATACGCAGTATTTT. This codes for CASSNRGTDTQYF. This chain connects TRBV21-1 to TRBJ2-3; the table's D call TRBD1 went unverified against the DNA. TRBV21-1 is reported as a pseudogene. The CDR3 contains 13 residues.

The sample holds a few counts of this clone. The rearrangement joins TRBV5-1 to TRBJ2-1; the D gene is possibly TRBD2 (6 bases). V lost 6 bases and J 3 bases, leaving 16 bases between the germline ends. CDR1 and CDR2 (germline): SGHRS, YFSETQ. This CDR3 is built from 15 residues. This chain's CDR3 is CASKYGGENYNEQFF. As DNA, the CDR3 is TGCGCCAGCAAATATGGCGGGGAGAACTACAATGAGCAGTTCTTC.

The V call is TRBV6-8, the J call TRBJ1-4; D unresolved. Deletions cut 5 bases from V and 7 bases from J, with 17 bases between. CDR1 and CDR2 (germline): MNHGY, SAAAGT. This CDR3 comprises 15 residues. The CDR3 DNA is TGTGCCAGCAGTAACGGACTAGTGGCGGGTGAAAAACTGTTTTTT. Translating it yields CASSNGLVAGEKLFF.

V is TRBV18 and J is TRBJ1-1, with TRBD1 matching over 10 bases. The CDR3 has 13 amino acids. V dropped 11 bases and J dropped 1; count of bases not matched to a gene: 4. The germline V gene encodes CDR1 KGHSH and CDR2 LQKENI. The CDR3 is CAGQGDGNTEAFF. The CDR3 DNA is TGTGCCGGACAGGGGGATGGGAACACTGAAGCTTTCTTT.

The chain recombines TRBV12-3 or TRBV12-4 with TRBJ1-1; D not certain. Trimming removed 5 bases at V and 0 bases at J, with 7 bases between. The CDR3 loop spans 13 amino acids. The CDR3 spells CASSQALNTEAFF. The CDR3 DNA is TGTGCCAGCAGTCAGGCCCTGAACACTGAAGCTTTCTTT.

This clone turned up a few times. This chain links TRBV7-9 with TRBJ1-1, with TRBD1 as a possible D gene (5 bases). Trimming cost V 5 bases and J 4 bases, with 17 bases left between them. Per the germline V gene, CDR1 is SEHNR and CDR2 is FQNEAQ (reference sequence). This CDR3 has 15 residues. The CDR3: CASSPTGGWGTEAFF. The CDR3 DNA follows: TGTGCCAGCAGCCCGACTGGGGGGTGGGGCACTGAAGCTTTCTTT.

This chain links TRBV28 with TRBJ1-1; tentatively, D is TRBD1 (5 bases). The CDR3 totals 17 residues. Germline CDR1 MDHEN, CDR2 SYDVKM. V lost 6 bases and J lost 0, with 20 bases in between. CDR3 sequence: CASRFLRQFGLNTEAFF. The CDR3 DNA reads TGTGCCAGCAGGTTCCTTCGACAGTTTGGATTGAACACTGAAGCTTTCTTT.

The chain links TRBV6-1 to TRBJ1-1; 7 positions agree with TRBD1. This CDR3 has 17 residues. The V gene end was trimmed by 4 bases and the J gene end by 0 bases; junction bases not matched to a gene: 11. The V gene's germline CDR1 is MNHNS and CDR2 SASEGT. In nucleotides, the CDR3 is TGTGCCAGCAGTGGACAGGGTAGGGCCTACATGAACACTGAAGCTTTCTTT. Translated, it gives CASSGQGRAYMNTEAFF.

V is TRBV5-1 and J is TRBJ2-5, with D uncertain. The V end lost 2 bases, the J end lost 1 base, and 6 bases lay between the germline ends. CDR1 is SGHRS, CDR2 YFSETQ, per germline. The CDR3 has 13 amino acids. The CDR3 region is CASSLQSQETQYF. The CDR3 DNA reads as TGCGCCAGCAGCTTACAGTCCCAAGAGACCCAGTACTTC.

V usage is TRBV28 and J usage is TRBJ2-7, with 11 bases matching TRBD2. CDR1 and CDR2 (germline): MDHEN, SYDVKM. J lost 7 bases, V lost 3 bases, and 14 bases had no gene match. The CDR3 contains 17 residues. For the CDR3, the DNA is TGTGCCAGCAGTTTCCCCCCGACTAGCGGGGTTCCGGAGGAGCAGTACTTC. Its protein product is CASSFPPTSGVPEEQYF.

This sequence joins TRBV28 and TRBJ1-2; TRBD1 is a possible D gene (5 bases). Germline assignment: CDR1 MDHEN and CDR2 SYDVKM. CDR3 length: 14 residues. Trimming removed 5 bases from V and 4 bases from J, with 14 bases in between. In nucleotides, the CDR3 is TGTGCCAGCAGTACCCTGGGCAGGGCCTATGGCTACACCTTC. This translates into CASSTLGRAYGYTF.

The chain couples TRBV11-2 to TRBJ1-1, with 7 positions matching TRBD1. The junction had 11 bases not matched to a gene; V was cut back by 4 bases and J by 0 bases. Germline loops: CDR1 SGHAT, CDR2 FQNNGV. The CDR3 sequence is 17 residues long. The CDR3 DNA follows: TGTGCCAGCAGCTCGGACAGGCGGGGAACTTTGAACACTGAAGCTTTCTTT. Protein product: CASSSDRRGTLNTEAFF.

This clone came up a few times. The V gene is TRBV15, the J gene TRBJ1-1, with a possible D match to TRBD1 (5 bases). The CDR3 runs to 16 residues. CDR1 is LNHNV and CDR2 is YYDKDF in the germline V gene (reference sequence). Trimming shortened V by 3 bases and J by 0 bases, and 14 bases separated the two germline ends. CDR3 loop: CATSSSKTVMNTEAFF. CDR3 DNA sequence: TGTGCCACCAGCAGTTCTAAGACAGTGATGAACACTGAAGCTTTCTTT.

This clone was seen just once. The chain uses TRBV4-1 and TRBJ1-1; D is uncertain. The length of the CDR3 is 12 residues. In germline, CDR1 is MGHRA, CDR2 YSYEKL. V shed 4 bases and J shed 5 bases, with 8 bases lying between them. The CDR3 protein is CASSRGMTEAFF. As DNA, the CDR3 is TGCGCCAGCAGCCGAGGTATGACTGAAGCTTTCTTT.